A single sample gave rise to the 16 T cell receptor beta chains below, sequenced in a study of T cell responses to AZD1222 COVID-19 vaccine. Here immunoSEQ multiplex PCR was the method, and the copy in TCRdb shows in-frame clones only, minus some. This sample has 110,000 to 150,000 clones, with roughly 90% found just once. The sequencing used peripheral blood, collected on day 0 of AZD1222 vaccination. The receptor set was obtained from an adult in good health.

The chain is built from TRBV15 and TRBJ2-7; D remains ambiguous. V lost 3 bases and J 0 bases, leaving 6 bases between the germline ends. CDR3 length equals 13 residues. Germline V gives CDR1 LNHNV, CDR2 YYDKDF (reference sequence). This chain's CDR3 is CATSSYDSYEQYF. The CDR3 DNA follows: TGTGCCACCAGCAGCTACGACTCCTACGAGCAGTACTTC.

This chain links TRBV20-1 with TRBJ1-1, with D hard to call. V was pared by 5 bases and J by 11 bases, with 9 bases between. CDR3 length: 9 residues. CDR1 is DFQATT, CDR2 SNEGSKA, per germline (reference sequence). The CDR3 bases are TGCAGTGCTGCCCCGAGGGCTTTCTTT. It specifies CSAAPRAFF.

The CDR3 sequence is CASSGGSFSNQPQHF. As DNA, the CDR3 is TGTGCCAGCAGTGGGGGGTCCTTTAGCAATCAGCCCCAGCATTTT. The chain couples TRBV25-1 to TRBJ1-5; D may be TRBD1 (5 bases). Germline V gene data show CDR1 as MGHDK and CDR2 as SYGVNS. This CDR3 is built from 15 residues. V lost 4 bases, J lost 0 bases, and 10 bases lay in between.

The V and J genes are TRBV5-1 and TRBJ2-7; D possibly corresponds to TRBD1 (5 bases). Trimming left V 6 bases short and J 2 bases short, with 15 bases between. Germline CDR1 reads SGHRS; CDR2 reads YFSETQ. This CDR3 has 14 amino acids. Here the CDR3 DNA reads TGCGCCAGCACACCGGACACGATAGCCTACGAGCAGTACTTC. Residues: CASTPDTIAYEQYF. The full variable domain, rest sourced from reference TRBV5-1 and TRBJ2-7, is KAGVTQTPRYLIKTRGQQVTLSCSPISGHRSVSWYQQTPGQGLQFLFEYFSETQRNKGNFPGRFSGRQFSNSRSEMNVSTLELGDSALYLCASTPDTIAYEQYFGPGTRLTVT.

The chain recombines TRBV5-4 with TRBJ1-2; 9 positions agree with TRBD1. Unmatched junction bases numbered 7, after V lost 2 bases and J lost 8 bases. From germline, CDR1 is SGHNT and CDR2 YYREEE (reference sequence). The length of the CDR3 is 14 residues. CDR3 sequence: CASSFRDRAWGYTF. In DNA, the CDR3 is TGTGCCAGCAGCTTCCGGGACAGGGCTTGGGGCTACACCTTC.

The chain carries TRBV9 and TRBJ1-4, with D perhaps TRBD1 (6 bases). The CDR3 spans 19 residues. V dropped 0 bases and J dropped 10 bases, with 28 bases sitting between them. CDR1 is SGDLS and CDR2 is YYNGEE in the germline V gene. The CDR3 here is CASSVDCGGRQAHSGKLFF. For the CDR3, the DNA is TGTGCCAGCAGCGTAGATTGTGGGGGGCGGCAGGCCCACTCAGGAAAACTGTTTTTT.

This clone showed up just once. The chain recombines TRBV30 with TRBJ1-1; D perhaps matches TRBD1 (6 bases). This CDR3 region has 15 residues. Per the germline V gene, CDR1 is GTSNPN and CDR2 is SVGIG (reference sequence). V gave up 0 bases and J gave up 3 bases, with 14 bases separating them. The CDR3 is CAWSVWGADDTEAFF. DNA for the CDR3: TGTGCCTGGAGTGTTTGGGGGGCCGACGACACTGAAGCTTTCTTT.

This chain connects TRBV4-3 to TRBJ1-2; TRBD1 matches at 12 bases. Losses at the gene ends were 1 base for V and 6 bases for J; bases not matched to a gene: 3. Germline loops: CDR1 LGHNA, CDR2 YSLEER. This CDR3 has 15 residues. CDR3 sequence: CASSQARDRGHGYTF. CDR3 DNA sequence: TGCGCCAGCAGCCAAGCCCGGGACAGGGGGCATGGCTACACCTTC.

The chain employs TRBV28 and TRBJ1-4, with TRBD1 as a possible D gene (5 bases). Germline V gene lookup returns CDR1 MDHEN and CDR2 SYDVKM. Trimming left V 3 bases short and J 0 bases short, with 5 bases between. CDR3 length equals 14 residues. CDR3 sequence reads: CASSFRATNEKLFF. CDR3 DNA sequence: TGTGCCAGCAGTTTCAGGGCAACTAATGAAAAACTGTTTTTT.

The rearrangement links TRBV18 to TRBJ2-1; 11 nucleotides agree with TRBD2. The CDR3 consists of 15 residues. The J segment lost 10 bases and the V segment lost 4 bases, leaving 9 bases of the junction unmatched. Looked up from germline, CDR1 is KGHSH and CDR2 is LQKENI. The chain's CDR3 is CASSQTSGISREQFF. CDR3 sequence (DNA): TGTGCCAGCTCACAGACTAGCGGGATTTCAAGGGAGCAGTTCTTC. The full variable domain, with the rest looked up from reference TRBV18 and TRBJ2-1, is NAGVMQNPRHLVRRRGQEARLRCSPMKGHSHVYWYRQLPEEGLKFMVYLQKENIIDESGMPKERFSAEFPKEGPSILRIQQVVRGDSAAYFCASSQTSGISREQFFGPGTRLTVL.

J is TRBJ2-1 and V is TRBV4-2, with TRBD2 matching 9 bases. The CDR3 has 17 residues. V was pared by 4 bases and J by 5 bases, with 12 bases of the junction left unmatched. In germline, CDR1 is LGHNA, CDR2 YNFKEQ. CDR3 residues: CASSPRQMGLADNEQFF. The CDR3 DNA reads TGTGCCAGCAGCCCCAGACAAATGGGACTAGCCGACAATGAGCAGTTCTTC.

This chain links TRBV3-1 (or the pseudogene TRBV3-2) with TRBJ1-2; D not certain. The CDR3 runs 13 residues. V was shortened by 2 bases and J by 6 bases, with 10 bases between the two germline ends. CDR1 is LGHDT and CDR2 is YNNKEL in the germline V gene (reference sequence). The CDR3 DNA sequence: TGTGCCAGCAGCCAAACGGGAGGAAATGGCTACACCTTC. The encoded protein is CASSQTGGNGYTF.

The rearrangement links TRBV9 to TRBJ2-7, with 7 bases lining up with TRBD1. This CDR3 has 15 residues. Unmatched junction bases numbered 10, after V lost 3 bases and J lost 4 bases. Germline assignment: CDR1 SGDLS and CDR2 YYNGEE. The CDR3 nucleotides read TGTGCCAGCAGCGAACGAGGACAGGTTGGATACGAGCAGTACTTC. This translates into CASSERGQVGYEQYF.

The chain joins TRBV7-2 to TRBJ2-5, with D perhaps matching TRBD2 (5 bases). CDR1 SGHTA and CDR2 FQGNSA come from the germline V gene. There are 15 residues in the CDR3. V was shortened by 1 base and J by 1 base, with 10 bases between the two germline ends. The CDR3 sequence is CASSLGLPSQETQYF. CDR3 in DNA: TGTGCCAGCAGCTTAGGACTACCCTCCCAAGAGACCCAGTACTTC. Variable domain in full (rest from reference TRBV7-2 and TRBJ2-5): GAGVSQSPSNKVTEKGKDVELRCDPISGHTALYWYRQSLGQGLEFLIYFQGNSAPDKSGLPSDRFSAERTGGSVSTLTIQRTQQEDSAVYLCASSLGLPSQETQYFGPGTRLLVL.

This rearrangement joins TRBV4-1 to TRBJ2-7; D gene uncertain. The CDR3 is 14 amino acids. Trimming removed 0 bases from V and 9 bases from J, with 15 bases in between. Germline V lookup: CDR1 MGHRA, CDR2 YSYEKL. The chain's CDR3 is CASSQEAASRGQYF. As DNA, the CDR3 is TGCGCCAGCAGCCAAGAAGCCGCCTCTCGTGGGCAGTACTTC.

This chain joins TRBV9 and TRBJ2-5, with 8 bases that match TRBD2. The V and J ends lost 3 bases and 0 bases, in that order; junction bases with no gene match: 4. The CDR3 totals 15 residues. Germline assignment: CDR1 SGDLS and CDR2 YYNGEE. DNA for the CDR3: TGTGCCAGCAGCGCCCGCGGGAGGTACCAAGAGACCCAGTACTTC. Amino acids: CASSARGRYQETQYF. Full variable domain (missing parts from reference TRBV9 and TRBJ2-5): DSGVTQTPKHLITATGQRVTLRCSPRSGDLSVYWYQQSLDQGLQFLIQYYNGEERAKGNILERFSAQQFPDLHSELNLSSLELGDSALYFCASSARGRYQETQYFGPGTRLLVL.